Listed below are T cell receptor beta chains from one sample, sequenced in a study of neurological immune-mediated disorders. A single record per CDR3 protein comes from TCRdb applying MiXCR to the 5' RACE reads. This sample has more than 50,000 distinct CDR3 sequences; about 3.7% occur once, and the top ten carry around 7.5%. Sequenced material: PBMCs. The receptors derive from a woman in her sixties with multiple sclerosis. Each CDR3 is given with its conserved first and last residue. Each record gives: clone size, J gene, D gene, V gene, CDR3 DNA, CDR3 protein. D genes are given only for firm matches. Part of the rows lack a size; the others show once, few, many or a class for expanded clones.

abundance: many
j_gene: TRBJ1-5
d_gene: TRBD1
v_gene: TRBV12-3/TRBV12-4
CDR3nt: TGTGCCAGCAGTCGGACAGGCAGCAATCAGCCCCAGCATTTT
CDR3aa: CASSRTGSNQPQHF

abundance: -
j_gene: TRBJ2-5
d_gene: TRBD2
v_gene: TRBV3-1
CDR3nt: TGTGCCAGCAGCCAAGAACGACTAGCGGGGGGTAGAAGGTCACAAGAGACCCAGTACTTC
CDR3aa: CASSQERLAGGRRSQETQYF

abundance: many
j_gene: TRBJ2-3
d_gene: TRBD2
v_gene: TRBV7-2
CDR3nt: TGTGCCAGCAGCTTCCGAGCGGGGGGGCCAGATACGCAGTATTTT
CDR3aa: CASSFRAGGPDTQYF

abundance: many
j_gene: TRBJ2-1
d_gene: -
v_gene: TRBV4-1
CDR3nt: TGCGCCAGCAGCCCATCGTTGGGCGGCTACAATGAGCAGTTCTTC
CDR3aa: CASSPSLGGYNEQFF

abundance: many
j_gene: TRBJ1-2
d_gene: -
v_gene: TRBV5-1
CDR3nt: TGCGCCAGCAGCTTAGGGTCTGGCTACACCTTC
CDR3aa: CASSLGSGYTF

abundance: many
j_gene: TRBJ2-5
d_gene: TRBD1
v_gene: TRBV25-1
CDR3nt: TGTGCCAGCAGTGACCACCGAGAGGACAGGGTGTGGGCGACCCAGTACTTC
CDR3aa: CASSDHREDRVWATQYF

abundance: many
j_gene: TRBJ2-4
d_gene: TRBD2
v_gene: TRBV28
CDR3nt: TGTGCCAGCAGTCCGCCGGGGAGGGGTCGGATTAACATTCAGTACTTC
CDR3aa: CASSPPGRGRINIQYF

abundance: many
j_gene: TRBJ1-6
d_gene: -
v_gene: TRBV20-1
CDR3nt: TGCAGTGCAAGCCCAGGCAACTATAATTCACCCCTCCACTTT
CDR3aa: CSASPGNYNSPLHF

abundance: many
j_gene: TRBJ1-2
d_gene: -
v_gene: TRBV7-9
CDR3nt: TGTGCCAGCAGCGACTCAAGTACTTTTACCCACGGCTACACCTTC
CDR3aa: CASSDSSTFTHGYTF

abundance: many
j_gene: TRBJ2-1
d_gene: -
v_gene: TRBV5-1
CDR3nt: TGCGCCAGCAGCTTGTGGCCCGGTGAGCAGTTCTTC
CDR3aa: CASSLWPGEQFF

abundance: many
j_gene: TRBJ2-1
d_gene: TRBD1
v_gene: TRBV20-1
CDR3nt: TGCAGTGCTAGAGTGAGAGCAGGGGGCAATGAGCAGTTCTTC
CDR3aa: CSARVRAGGNEQFF

abundance: many
j_gene: TRBJ1-1
d_gene: -
v_gene: TRBV20-1
CDR3nt: TGCAGTGCTAGAGATCCCTCCCAATTTATACATGAAGCTTTCTTT
CDR3aa: CSARDPSQFIHEAFF

abundance: many
j_gene: TRBJ2-7
d_gene: TRBD2
v_gene: TRBV5-1
CDR3nt: TGCGCCAGCAAATTTAGCGGGAGCTCCTACGAGCAGTACTTC
CDR3aa: CASKFSGSSYEQYF

abundance: many
j_gene: TRBJ2-5
d_gene: TRBD1
v_gene: TRBV5-1
CDR3nt: TGCGCCAGCAAAACCGGGACAGCAACCGAGACCCAGTACTTC
CDR3aa: CASKTGTATETQYF

abundance: -
j_gene: TRBJ1-1
d_gene: -
v_gene: TRBV7-9
CDR3nt: TGTGCCAGCAGCTTATCCCCCTCAGGGACTGAAGCTTTCTTT
CDR3aa: CASSLSPSGTEAFF

abundance: many
j_gene: TRBJ2-7
d_gene: -
v_gene: TRBV14
CDR3nt: TGTGCCAGCAGCCTGTTGAGATCCACCTACGAGCAGTACTTC
CDR3aa: CASSLLRSTYEQYF

abundance: many
j_gene: TRBJ1-2
d_gene: TRBD1
v_gene: TRBV20-1
CDR3nt: TGCAGTGCTAGAGATCGTGAGGGGGCGGGACAGAGCTATGGCTACACCTTC
CDR3aa: CSARDREGAGQSYGYTF

abundance: many
j_gene: TRBJ1-1
d_gene: -
v_gene: TRBV5-6
CDR3nt: TGTGCCAGCAGCACCATCTCGGACCACACTGAAGCTTTCTTT
CDR3aa: CASSTISDHTEAFF

abundance: many
j_gene: TRBJ2-2
d_gene: -
v_gene: TRBV7-8
CDR3nt: TGTGCCAGCAGCTTAGTCGGGGAGCTGTTTTTT
CDR3aa: CASSLVGELFF

abundance: many
j_gene: TRBJ2-7
d_gene: -
v_gene: TRBV20-1
CDR3nt: TGCAGTGCTAGAGATTTCCGGGGGCGTTTCGACTACGAGCAGTACTTC
CDR3aa: CSARDFRGRFDYEQYF

abundance: many
j_gene: TRBJ1-4
d_gene: -
v_gene: TRBV29-1
CDR3nt: TGCAGCGTTGAAACGGACGGAGAAAAACTGTTTTTT
CDR3aa: CSVETDGEKLFF

abundance: many
j_gene: TRBJ1-2
d_gene: -
v_gene: TRBV9
CDR3nt: TGTGCCAGCAGCGTAGGAAACGGGGTGGGCAGGACGATCTATGGCTACACCTTC
CDR3aa: CASSVGNGVGRTIYGYTF

abundance: many
j_gene: TRBJ1-1
d_gene: -
v_gene: TRBV25-1
CDR3nt: TGTGCTAAGCACAGGGCCGGGCGGGACACTGAAGCTTTCTTT
CDR3aa: CAKHRAGRDTEAFF

abundance: many
j_gene: TRBJ1-6
d_gene: -
v_gene: TRBV7-6
CDR3nt: TGTGCCAGCAGATCCGCCGGGACCCATTCACCCCTCCACTTT
CDR3aa: CASRSAGTHSPLHF

abundance: many
j_gene: TRBJ2-5
d_gene: -
v_gene: TRBV27
CDR3nt: TGTGCCAGCAGTTTATCTCGAGCACAGGCAGGGGCGAACCAAGAGACCCAGTACTTC
CDR3aa: CASSLSRAQAGANQETQYF

abundance: many
j_gene: TRBJ1-2
d_gene: TRBD1
v_gene: TRBV5-1
CDR3nt: TGCGCCAGCAGCTTGGAAGGACAGGGTCGGGGCTACACCTTC
CDR3aa: CASSLEGQGRGYTF

abundance: many
j_gene: TRBJ2-7
d_gene: TRBD1
v_gene: TRBV7-2
CDR3nt: TGTGCCAGCAGCGTCCCGGGACAGGGGGCCGGCTACGAGCAGTACTTC
CDR3aa: CASSVPGQGAGYEQYF

abundance: many
j_gene: TRBJ1-1
d_gene: -
v_gene: TRBV29-1
CDR3nt: TGCAGCGTTGAAGGGAGTGGGCACACTGAAGCTTTCTTT
CDR3aa: CSVEGSGHTEAFF

abundance: many
j_gene: TRBJ2-7
d_gene: TRBD1
v_gene: TRBV20-1
CDR3nt: TGCAGTGCTTACGTGACAGGGGGCTCCTACGAGCAGTACTTC
CDR3aa: CSAYVTGGSYEQYF

abundance: -
j_gene: TRBJ1-2
d_gene: -
v_gene: TRBV20-1
CDR3nt: TGCAGTGCTATTAGCGGCGCAGTTCGCGGCTACACCTTC
CDR3aa: CSAISGAVRGYTF

abundance: many
j_gene: TRBJ1-1
d_gene: -
v_gene: TRBV5-1
CDR3nt: TGCGCCAGCAGCTTCCCGGGGAACACTGAAGCTTTCTTT
CDR3aa: CASSFPGNTEAFF

abundance: many
j_gene: TRBJ2-1
d_gene: TRBD2
v_gene: TRBV6-5
CDR3nt: TGTGCCAGCAGTTACGTAGGACTAGCGGGAGCTATTGAGCAGTTCTTC
CDR3aa: CASSYVGLAGAIEQFF

abundance: few
j_gene: TRBJ2-3
d_gene: -
v_gene: TRBV5-1
CDR3nt: TGCGCCAGCAGCTCCCGGGACCTCACAGATACGCAGTATTTT
CDR3aa: CASSSRDLTDTQYF

abundance: many
j_gene: TRBJ2-5
d_gene: -
v_gene: TRBV9
CDR3nt: TGTGCCAGCAGCGGGGGGGCCTGGGAGACCCAGTACTTC
CDR3aa: CASSGGAWETQYF

abundance: many
j_gene: TRBJ1-6
d_gene: -
v_gene: TRBV28
CDR3nt: TGTGCCAGCCAGGGTGAGAATAATTCACCCCTCCACTTT
CDR3aa: CASQGENNSPLHF

abundance: many
j_gene: TRBJ1-6
d_gene: TRBD1
v_gene: TRBV5-1
CDR3nt: TGCGCCAGCAGCTCAAGGGACAGTTCTTATTCACCCCTCCACTTT
CDR3aa: CASSSRDSSYSPLHF

abundance: many
j_gene: TRBJ1-1
d_gene: -
v_gene: TRBV10-3
CDR3nt: TGTGCCATCAGTGAGTCGGGAGGGACGAACACTGAAGCTTTCTTT
CDR3aa: CAISESGGTNTEAFF

abundance: many
j_gene: TRBJ2-1
d_gene: TRBD2
v_gene: TRBV5-1
CDR3nt: TGCGCCAGCAGCACGACAGTGGCGGGAGGCTACAATGAGCAGTTCTTC
CDR3aa: CASSTTVAGGYNEQFF

abundance: many
j_gene: TRBJ2-3
d_gene: -
v_gene: TRBV20-1
CDR3nt: TGCAGTGCTAGAGATCGAATCGTCACAGATACGCAGTATTTT
CDR3aa: CSARDRIVTDTQYF

abundance: medium-sized
j_gene: TRBJ2-5
d_gene: TRBD1
v_gene: TRBV20-1
CDR3nt: TGCAGTGCCAGTCTAACTGACAGGGCTATAGAGACCCAGTACTTC
CDR3aa: CSASLTDRAIETQYF

abundance: few
j_gene: TRBJ1-5
d_gene: -
v_gene: TRBV20-1
CDR3nt: TGCAGTGCTAGAAATCAAGGGGGAAGCAATCAGCCCCAGCATTTT
CDR3aa: CSARNQGGSNQPQHF

abundance: many
j_gene: TRBJ2-5
d_gene: -
v_gene: TRBV2
CDR3nt: TGTGCCAGCAGTCCCAGAGAGACCCAGTACTTC
CDR3aa: CASSPRETQYF

abundance: many
j_gene: TRBJ2-2
d_gene: -
v_gene: TRBV6-6
CDR3nt: TGTGCCAGCAGACCGCAGTATACGAACACCGGGGAGCTGTTTTTT
CDR3aa: CASRPQYTNTGELFF

abundance: many
j_gene: TRBJ2-2
d_gene: -
v_gene: TRBV20-1
CDR3nt: TGCAGTGCTAGGAGGGGCACCGGGGAGCTGTTTTTT
CDR3aa: CSARRGTGELFF

abundance: many
j_gene: TRBJ1-5
d_gene: -
v_gene: TRBV20-1
CDR3nt: TGCAGTGCTAGAGTTACGGATGCCTATCAGCCCCAGCATTTT
CDR3aa: CSARVTDAYQPQHF

abundance: many
j_gene: TRBJ1-1
d_gene: -
v_gene: TRBV7-8
CDR3nt: TGTGCCAGCAGCACTATGGGTAGTGTTTCCACTGAAGCTTTCTTT
CDR3aa: CASSTMGSVSTEAFF

abundance: many
j_gene: TRBJ1-1
d_gene: -
v_gene: TRBV6-2/TRBV6-3
CDR3nt: TGTGCCAGCAGTGAACAGGGAGGGGGTGAAGCTTTCTTT
CDR3aa: CASSEQGGGEAFF

abundance: many
j_gene: TRBJ2-3
d_gene: -
v_gene: TRBV5-1
CDR3nt: TGCGCCAGCAGCCTCGCCATGGTAGATACGCAGTATTTT
CDR3aa: CASSLAMVDTQYF

abundance: many
j_gene: TRBJ2-7
d_gene: -
v_gene: TRBV28
CDR3nt: TGTGCCAGCTCCAGCGTGGGACTTAGCTCCTACGAGCAGTACTTC
CDR3aa: CASSSVGLSSYEQYF

abundance: many
j_gene: TRBJ2-3
d_gene: -
v_gene: TRBV5-1
CDR3nt: TGCGCCAGCAGCTTGGAGTCTGTCACCGATACGCAGTATTTT
CDR3aa: CASSLESVTDTQYF

abundance: -
j_gene: TRBJ1-5
d_gene: TRBD1
v_gene: TRBV19
CDR3nt: TGTTCCAGTAGCCCTAGCGTGACAGGGTTTGATCAGCCCCAGCATTTT
CDR3aa: CSSSPSVTGFDQPQHF

abundance: many
j_gene: TRBJ1-1
d_gene: -
v_gene: TRBV11-2
CDR3nt: TGTGCCAGCAGCTCGCTCAGGGCCGCGGCTTTCTTT
CDR3aa: CASSSLRAAAFF

abundance: -
j_gene: TRBJ1-1
d_gene: TRBD1
v_gene: TRBV4-1
CDR3nt: TGCGCCAGCAGGTTGGAACAGGGGGGGGCCACTGAAGCTTTCTTT
CDR3aa: CASRLEQGGATEAFF